Shown below are 16 T cell receptor beta chains from a single sample sequenced in a study of CXCR3-negative and CXCR3-positive naive CD8 T cells. All TRB cDNA libraries came from 5' RACE performed with UMI labels. One entry per CDR3 protein, without DNA, is what TCRdb gives after re-calling the 5' RACE reads. The listing records about 120,000 distinct CDR3 sequences. The study, taken as a whole, reports: Researchers report that CXCR3-positive naive cells carry more hydrophobic TRB CDR3s than CXCR3-negative naive cells.

Their antigens remain unidentified. The specimen sequenced was naive CXCR3+ CD8+ T cells from blood. The subset is: CD45RO-CCR7+CD27+CD95- naive CD8+ T cells expressing CXCR3 (TNR3+). Every receptor here comes from a human donor in good health. Some clones in this sample may be carry-over from other donors' samples.

This chain links TRBV10-3 with TRBJ2-3; TCRdb gives TRBD1 as the D gene, but with no DNA this cannot be confirmed. The CDR3 consists of 16 residues. Per germline, CDR1 ENHRY and CDR2 SYGVKD. CDR3 sequence reads: CAISSPGTGDTDTQYF.

This chain links TRBV2 with TRBJ2-3. This CDR3 region has 14 residues. Germline V gene data show CDR1 as SNHLY and CDR2 as FYNNEI. The CDR3 loop reads CASRATPTTDTQYF.

The chain combines TRBV28 with TRBJ1-5; TCRdb selects TRBD1, and the lack of DNA leaves this call unchecked. The CDR3 extends over 12 amino acids. Looked up from germline, CDR1 is MDHEN and CDR2 is SYDVKM. CDR3 in amino acids: CAARKGAQPQHF.

The chain is built from TRBV12-3 or TRBV12-4 and TRBJ1-5. This CDR3 is built from 13 residues. The CDR3 sequence: CASSFWSNQPQHF.

This sequence joins TRBV4-3 and TRBJ2-7; TCRdb designates TRBD1, a call that cannot be tested without DNA. The CDR3 spans 16 residues. Looked up from germline, CDR1 is LGHNA and CDR2 is YSLEER. This chain's CDR3 is CASSQDTQGETYEQYF.

The rearrangement uses TRBV7-8 and TRBJ2-1; no DNA is available, so the TRBD2 call from TCRdb remains unchecked. CDR3 length: 16 residues. CDR1 and CDR2 from the germline V gene are SGHVS and FQNEAQ. This CDR3 is CASSSDSGGASNEQFF. Using reference TRBV7-8 and TRBJ2-1 for the parts outside the CDR3, the full variable domain is GAGVSQSPRYKVAKRGQDVALRCDPISGHVSLFWYQQALGQGPEFLTYFQNEAQLDKSGLPSDRFFAERPEGSVSTLKIQRTQQEDSAVYLCASSSDSGGASNEQFFGPGTRLTVL.

The gene calls are TRBV12-3 or TRBV12-4 and TRBJ2-1; without DNA, the TCRdb call of TRBD1 cannot be checked. This CDR3 contains 14 residues. The CDR3 protein is CASSPGTAYNEQFF.

The chain's CDR3 is CASSYSTSGNLQETQYF. The chain links TRBV6-6 to TRBJ2-5. Germline lookup yields CDR1 MNHNY and CDR2 SVGAGI (reference sequence). The CDR3 spans 17 residues.

The chain uses TRBV2 and TRBJ1-4; as DNA is missing, the TRBD1 call by TCRdb cannot be tested. The CDR3 covers 16 residues. Germline assignment: CDR1 SNHLY and CDR2 FYNNEI. The CDR3 is CASSEAAPPPRGKLFF.

This chain uses TRBV28 with TRBJ2-7; the D gene TCRdb calls, TRBD1, cannot be checked with no DNA. Germline lookup yields CDR1 MDHEN and CDR2 SYDVKM. This CDR3 contains 15 residues. The CDR3 loop reads CASSLDGQGAYEQYF. Full variable domain (rest looked up from reference TRBV28 and TRBJ2-7): DVKVTQSSRYLVKRTGEKVFLECVQDMDHENMFWYRQDPGLGLRLIYFSYDVKMKEKGDIPEGYSVSREKKERFSLILESASTNQTSMYLCASSLDGQGAYEQYFGPGTRLTVT.

V and J are TRBV12-3 or TRBV12-4 and TRBJ2-1; TCRdb picks TRBD1, but there is no DNA to check that call. The CDR3 extends over 15 amino acids. The CDR3 loop reads CASSRGGATYNEQFF.

V gene TRBV7-9 combines with J gene TRBJ1-2; TCRdb's D call of TRBD1 is untestable without DNA. Germline values: CDR1 SEHNR, CDR2 FQNEAQ (reference sequence). The CDR3 runs 16 residues. Here the CDR3 reads CASSLGRTGDYYGYTF.

CDR3 sequence: CSARSLAGDTEQFF. The chain uses TRBV20-1 and TRBJ2-1; TCRdb outputs TRBD2, but without DNA this stays unchecked. The CDR3 spans 14 residues. Germline lookup yields CDR1 DFQATT and CDR2 SNEGSKA (reference sequence).

V gene TRBV27 combines with J gene TRBJ2-7; TCRdb outputs TRBD1, but without DNA this stays unchecked. CDR1 MNHEY and CDR2 SMNVEV come from the germline V gene (reference sequence). CDR3 length: 15 amino acids. CDR3 in amino acids: CASSERRDRSGEQYF.

The chain links TRBV28 to TRBJ2-2; TCRdb reports TRBD1, a call that lacks DNA to check it against. CDR1 and CDR2 from the germline V gene are MDHEN and SYDVKM. This CDR3 contains 16 residues. CDR3 protein: CASKQDRDTNTGELFF.

J is TRBJ2-5 and V is TRBV7-3; with no DNA, the TCRdb D assignment of TRBD1 cannot be verified. Germline loops: CDR1 SGHTA, CDR2 FQGTGA. The CDR3 sequence is 16 residues long. This CDR3 is CASSEGLAGGGETQYF.